What follows are 14 T cell receptor beta chains derived from one specimen sequenced in a study of tumor-infiltrating lymphocytes in primary liver carcinoma. Blood RNA originated from unsorted whole blood, with germline DNA additionally extracted. From 500 ng of total RNA, TCR beta-specific cDNA was reverse-transcribed using a constant-region primer. Three nested multiplex PCR rounds of slightly modified ARM-PCR generated TCR beta libraries. The first two PCR rounds, nine to ten cycles each, used TRBV1-TRBV30 forward primers and a C-beta reverse primer. TCRdb re-called the multiplex PCR reads through MiXCR, storing one row per CDR3 protein. This sample has some 190,000 distinct CDR3 sequences; 60% occur once, and the top ten carry around 74%. Material for sequencing was peripheral blood. Receptors were obtained from a man aged 40-50 years with primary liver carcinoma and hepatitis B virus infection.

The V gene is TRBV5-1, the J gene TRBJ2-1; D remains ambiguous. This CDR3 has 14 residues. The ends were cut back, 2 bases at V and 6 bases at J, with 12 bases in the middle. Germline V gene lookup returns CDR1 SGHRS and CDR2 YFSETQ. CDR3 sequence: CASSFGDAGNEQFF. DNA for the CDR3: TGCGCCAGCAGCTTCGGAGACGCCGGCAATGAGCAGTTCTTC.

Remarks on this clonotype: At one end, the junction sequence differs from germline, possibly due to a read error. This chain links TRBV6-6 with TRBJ2-3, with D perhaps TRBD2 (6 bases). The germline V gene encodes CDR1 MNHNY and CDR2 SVGAGI (reference sequence). The CDR3 covers 12 residues. The chain's CDR3 is CVSSYGGDTQYF. The CDR3 DNA reads as TGTGTCAGCAGTTACGGGGGAGATACGCAGTATTTT.

The chain joins TRBV11-2 to TRBJ2-1; D is perhaps TRBD2 (6 bases). V was cut by 2 bases and J by 8 bases, with 22 bases left in between. The CDR3 consists of 17 residues. The germline gives CDR1 SGHAT, CDR2 FQNNGV. CDR3 nucleotides: TGTGCCAGCAGCTTAAGTTGGAGATTACCGGGAGCCTATGAGCAGTTCTTC. Its translation: CASSLSWRLPGAYEQFF.

A note on this clonotype: A read error may account for a junction end that differs from germline. CDR3 protein: CASERVRGELLF. In DNA, the CDR3 is TGTGCCAGCGAGAGAGTGCGTGGGGAGCTGTTATTT. This chain joins TRBV6-1 and TRBJ2-2; D possibly corresponds to TRBD2 (5 bases). Germline V gives CDR1 MNHNS, CDR2 SASEGT. This CDR3 contains 12 residues.

The rearrangement uses TRBV10-3 and TRBJ2-3, with 11 bases aligning to TRBD2. The germline gives CDR1 ENHRY, CDR2 SYGVKD. The CDR3 loop spans 14 amino acids. Unmatched junction bases numbered 10, after V lost 10 bases and J lost 7 bases. The CDR3 DNA sequence: TGTGCCACCGCACTAGCGGGAGAAACGAATACGCAGTATTTT. It codes for CATALAGETNTQYF.

To note about this clonotype: One end of the junction does not line up with germline, which may come from a read error. The V and J genes are TRBV5-1 and TRBJ1-1, with unresolved D. The CDR3 is 12 residues long. CDR1 SGHRS and CDR2 YFSETQ come from the germline V gene. In DNA, the CDR3 is TGCGCCAGCAGGAGGCAGAACTCTGAAGCTTTCTTT. Translation gives CASRRQNSEAFF.

This clonotype was detected ten times or more. V gene TRBV11-3 combines with J gene TRBJ2-1; TRBD2 aligns across 11 bases. Trimming cost V 4 bases and J 8 bases; bases outside gene matches: 7. Germline V gene data show CDR1 as SGHNT and CDR2 as YENEEA. The CDR3 totals 15 residues. The CDR3 loop reads CASSSGTSGPDEQFF. Written as DNA, the CDR3 is TGTGCCAGCAGCTCCGGGACTAGCGGCCCGGATGAGCAGTTCTTC.

Only a few counts were recorded for this clonotype. The J gene is TRBJ2-3, the V gene TRBV28; D perhaps matches TRBD1 (6 bases). V was pared by 8 bases and J by 8 bases, with 17 bases between. The germline V gene encodes CDR1 MDHEN and CDR2 SYDVKM. CDR3 length: 13 amino acids. The CDR3 region has the DNA TGTGCCAGCTTTCTACAGGGTCGGGGTACGCAGTATTTT. This codes for CASFLQGRGTQYF.

This clonotype has at least ten counts. V and J are TRBV11-3 and TRBJ2-1, with TRBD2 identical over 13 bases. This CDR3 is 16 amino acids long. With V trimmed by 2 bases and J by 7 bases, 5 bases remained unmatched. CDR1 SGHNT and CDR2 YENEEA come from the germline V gene. The DNA for the CDR3 is TGTGCCAGCAGCTTAAAAGGACTAGCGGGAGAAAATGAGCAGTTCTTC. Protein product: CASSLKGLAGENEQFF.

This clonotype was seen more than once but under ten times. A much larger clone lies a single base off, so this may be a read error. The chain carries TRBV11-2 and TRBJ2-1; D gene unclear. This CDR3 is 13 amino acids long. Germline lookup yields CDR1 SGHAT and CDR2 FQNNGV. The CDR3 DNA sequence: TGTGCCAGCAGCCCCCACCGTGGAGATGAGCGGTTCTTC. The encoded protein is CASSPHRGDERFF.

The V gene is TRBV11-2, the J gene TRBJ2-1; D unclear. Looked up from germline, CDR1 is SGHAT and CDR2 is FQNNGV. The CDR3 loop spans 11 amino acids. V lost 7 bases to trimming and J lost 10 bases, with 11 bases between them. The CDR3 nucleotides are TGTGCCAGCATCTTTAGTATCGAGCAGTTCTTC. Protein sequence: CASIFSIEQFF. Full variable domain (remainder filled in from reference TRBV11-2 and TRBJ2-1): EAGVAQSPRYKIIEKRQSVAFWCNPISGHATLYWYQQILGQGPKLLIQFQNNGVVDDSQLPKDRFSAERLKGVDSTLKIQPAKLEDSAVYLCASIFSIEQFFGPGTRLTVL.

This clonotype has just a few counts. This rearrangement joins TRBV11-2 to TRBJ2-4, with a tentative D call TRBD2 (5 bases). This CDR3 is built from 15 residues. CDR1 SGHAT and CDR2 FQNNGV come from the germline V gene. V was pared by 0 bases and J by 9 bases, with 15 bases between. The CDR3: CASSLEPASQAIQYF. The CDR3 bases are TGTGCCAGCAGCTTAGAACCGGCTAGCCAGGCCATTCAGTACTTC.

To note about this clonotype: The germline gene is not matched at one end of the junction; a read error may be the cause. The CDR3 nucleotides are TGTGCCAGCAGCTTCCAAGCGGGAAGGTCAGACACGCAGTATTTT. This encodes CASSFQAGRSDTQYF. The genes are TRBV11-2 and TRBJ2-3; 7 positions agree with TRBD2. The CDR3 totals 15 residues. Germline lookup yields CDR1 SGHAT and CDR2 FQNNGV.

The genes are TRBV6-6 and TRBJ2-7, with D perhaps TRBD1 (6 bases). The CDR3 covers 15 residues. Germline V gives CDR1 MNHNY, CDR2 SVGAGI (reference sequence). V lost 3 bases and J lost 0, with 12 bases in between. The CDR3 region is CASSYLQGPSYEQYF. CDR3 nucleotides: TGTGCCAGCAGTTATTTACAGGGTCCCTCCTACGAGCAGTACTTC.